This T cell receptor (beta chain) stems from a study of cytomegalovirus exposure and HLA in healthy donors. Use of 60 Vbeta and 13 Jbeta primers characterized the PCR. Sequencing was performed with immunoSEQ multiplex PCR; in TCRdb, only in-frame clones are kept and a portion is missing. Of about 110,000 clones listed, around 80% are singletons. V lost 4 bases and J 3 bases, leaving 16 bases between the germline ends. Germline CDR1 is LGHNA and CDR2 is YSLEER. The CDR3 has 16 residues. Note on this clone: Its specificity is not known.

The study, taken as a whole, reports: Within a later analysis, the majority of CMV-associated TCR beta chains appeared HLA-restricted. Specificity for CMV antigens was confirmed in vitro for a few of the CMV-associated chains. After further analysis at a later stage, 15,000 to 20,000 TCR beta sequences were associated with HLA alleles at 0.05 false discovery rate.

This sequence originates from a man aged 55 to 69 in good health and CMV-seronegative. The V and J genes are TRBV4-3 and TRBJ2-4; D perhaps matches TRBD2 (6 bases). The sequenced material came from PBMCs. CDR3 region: CASSRGVGVGKNIQYF. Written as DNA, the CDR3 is TGCGCCAGCAGCCGGGGGGTGGGGGTGGGCAAAAACATTCAGTACTTC.